This passage covers 14 T cell receptor beta chains from one sample sequenced in a study of cytomegalovirus exposure and HLA in healthy donors. This PCR relied on a set of 60 Vbeta primers and 13 Jbeta primers. The method was immunoSEQ multiplex PCR; TCRdb's version includes in-frame clones alone and lacks a portion of them. The sample lists 220,000 or so clones; 78% were seen once. The material sequenced was PBMCs. These receptors were collected from a male donor in good health and CMV-seronegative.

The chain carries TRBV15 and TRBJ2-7; possible D gene TRBD2, 5 bases. V was trimmed by 1 base and J by 3 bases, leaving 13 bases between them. Germline CDR1 is LNHNV and CDR2 is YYDKDF (reference sequence). The CDR3 contains 15 residues. CDR3 in DNA: TGTGCCACCAGCAGAGTAGCTTTCGGGATCTACGAGCAGTACTTC. Its translation: CATSRVAFGIYEQYF.

The V gene is TRBV4-2, the J gene TRBJ1-2; 8 bases fit TRBD1. Germline CDR1 reads LGHNA; CDR2 reads YNFKEQ. The CDR3 covers 16 residues. The trim removed 4 bases at V and 6 bases at J, leaving 13 bases unmatched. CDR3 region: CASSPLSGQGANGYTF. The DNA for the CDR3 is TGTGCCAGCAGCCCCCTCTCTGGTCAGGGGGCCAATGGCTACACCTTC.

This clone came up a few times. The rearrangement uses TRBV6-6 and TRBJ1-1, with a weak D call TRBD1 (5 bases). This CDR3 is built from 13 residues. Germline lookup yields CDR1 MNHNY and CDR2 SVGAGI (reference sequence). V was cut by 10 bases and J by 6 bases, with 18 bases left in between. This chain's CDR3 is CAIGGQGGAEAFF. Written as DNA, the CDR3 is TGTGCCATTGGAGGGCAGGGCGGGGCTGAAGCTTTCTTT.

The chain joins TRBV2 to TRBJ1-6; 7 nucleotides line up with TRBD1. The germline gives CDR1 SNHLY, CDR2 FYNNEI. The CDR3 extends over 13 amino acids. V lost 6 bases to trimming and J lost 10 bases; unmatched junction nucleotides: 6. The CDR3 DNA sequence: TGTGCCAGCAGAGAGACAGGGCCCTCACCCCTCCACTTT. It is translated as CASRETGPSPLHF.

The chain couples TRBV10-1 to TRBJ2-7, with 11 bases matching TRBD1. Germline CDR1 is WNHNN and CDR2 is SYGVQD (reference sequence). V dropped 3 bases and J dropped 3; count of bases not matched to a gene: 10. The CDR3 has 17 residues. The CDR3 bases are TGCGCCAGCAGTGACTCGCTGGGGACAGGGGGGCTCTACGAGCAGTACTTC. The encoded protein is CASSDSLGTGGLYEQYF.

The chain combines TRBV4-1 with TRBJ1-3, with TRBD1 as a possible D gene (6 bases). V lost 3 bases, J lost 1 base, and 10 bases lay in between. This CDR3 spans 15 amino acids. Germline V gene sequence: CDR1 MGHRA, CDR2 YSYEKL. CDR3 in DNA: TGCGCCAGCAGCCAGTTCAGGGGATCTGGAAACACCATATATTTT. It encodes CASSQFRGSGNTIYF.

V is TRBV27 and J is TRBJ2-2, with TRBD2 identical over 8 bases. V lost 3 bases to trimming and J lost 3 bases; unmatched junction nucleotides: 3. This CDR3 has 15 amino acids. Germline values: CDR1 MNHEY, CDR2 SMNVEV (reference sequence). This CDR3 is CASSFWREDTGELFF. The CDR3 bases are TGTGCCAGCAGTTTTTGGCGGGAGGACACCGGGGAGCTGTTTTTT.

The chain employs TRBV15 and TRBJ1-1; 7 positions match TRBD1. V trimming: 5 bases; J trimming: 4 bases; junction bases outside the gene matches: 13. CDR1 is LNHNV, CDR2 YYDKDF, per germline (reference sequence). CDR3 length: 16 amino acids. The CDR3 nucleotides read TGTGCCACCAGCCTGCGGGTGACAGGGAAGGGCACTGAAGCTTTCTTT. This encodes CATSLRVTGKGTEAFF.

This clone was detected a few times. The V and J genes are TRBV6-1 and TRBJ1-1; a weak D match, TRBD1 (6 bases). V dropped 5 bases and J dropped 4 bases, with 14 bases sitting between them. Looked up from germline, CDR1 is MNHNS and CDR2 is SASEGT. The CDR3 runs to 14 residues. CDR3 DNA: TGTGCCAGCAGTTCCTACAGGGTCGGCACTGAAGCTTTCTTT. The encoded protein is CASSSYRVGTEAFF.

The genes are TRBV11-2 and TRBJ2-1; TRBD1 matches 10 bases. V trimming: 6 bases; J trimming: 6 bases; junction bases outside the gene matches: 5. Germline V lookup: CDR1 SGHAT, CDR2 FQNNGV. This CDR3 is 14 amino acids long. The CDR3 DNA reads TGTGCCAGCAGGGCGGGACAGGGGTCCAATGAGCAGTTCTTC. Translating gives CASRAGQGSNEQFF.

The CDR3 is CSVRLAVGELFF. In nucleotides, the CDR3 is TGCAGCGTCAGACTAGCAGTCGGGGAGCTGTTTTTT. V gene TRBV29-1 combines with J gene TRBJ2-2; 7 bases are a match to TRBD2. The CDR3 runs 12 residues. Germline V gene sequence: CDR1 SQVTM, CDR2 ANQGSEA. J was trimmed by 7 bases and V by 6 bases; bases with no gene match: 5.

The V and J genes are TRBV5-1 and TRBJ1-1; D is unclear. CDR1 SGHRS and CDR2 YFSETQ come from the germline V gene. The CDR3 consists of 12 residues. Trimming cost V 5 bases and J 3 bases, with 8 bases left between them. CDR3 coding DNA: TGCGCCAGCAGTCCTACAGACACTGAAGCTTTCTTT. It specifies CASSPTDTEAFF.

This chain connects TRBV5-4 to TRBJ2-3, with TRBD2 matching 16 bases. Germline V CDR1 and CDR2: SGHNT, YYREEE (reference sequence). The J segment lost 2 bases and the V segment lost 4 bases, leaving 4 bases of the junction unmatched. This CDR3 region has 17 residues. CDR3 nucleotides: TGTGCCAGCAGCCCGGGACTAGCGGGAGGGATCACAGATACGCAGTATTTT. This gives the protein CASSPGLAGGITDTQYF.

The chain couples TRBV6-5 to TRBJ1-1, with D unclear. Deletions cut 6 bases from V and 11 bases from J, with 7 bases between. CDR1 and CDR2 (germline): MNHEY, SVGAGI. This CDR3 spans 9 amino acids. The CDR3 loop reads CASSGYAFF. The CDR3 DNA reads as TGTGCCAGCAGCGGGTATGCTTTCTTT.